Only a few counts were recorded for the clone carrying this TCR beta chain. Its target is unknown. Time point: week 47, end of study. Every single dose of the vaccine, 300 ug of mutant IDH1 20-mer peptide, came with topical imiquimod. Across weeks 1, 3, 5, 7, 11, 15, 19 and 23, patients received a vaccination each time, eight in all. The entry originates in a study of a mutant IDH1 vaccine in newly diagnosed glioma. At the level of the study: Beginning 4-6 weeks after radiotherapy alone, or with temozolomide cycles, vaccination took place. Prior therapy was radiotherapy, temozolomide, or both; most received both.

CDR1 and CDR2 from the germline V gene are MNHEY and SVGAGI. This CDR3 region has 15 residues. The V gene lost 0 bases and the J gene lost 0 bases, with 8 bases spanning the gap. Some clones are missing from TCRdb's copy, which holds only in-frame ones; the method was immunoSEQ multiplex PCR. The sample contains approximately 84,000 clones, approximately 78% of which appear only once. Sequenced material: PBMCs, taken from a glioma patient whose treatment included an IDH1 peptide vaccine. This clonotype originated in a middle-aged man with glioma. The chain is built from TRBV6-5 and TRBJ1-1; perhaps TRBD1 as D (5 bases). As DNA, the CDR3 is TGTGCCAGCAGTTACTCATCGGGGGTGAACACTGAAGCTTTCTTT. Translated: CASSYSSGVNTEAFF.